These 26 T cell receptor beta chains came from one sample sequenced in a study of cytomegalovirus exposure and HLA in healthy donors. Vbeta (60) and Jbeta (13) primers were used in the PCR. Using immunoSEQ multiplex PCR, the repertoire was profiled, and TCRdb retains in-frame clones only, with some absent. This sample has about 130,000 clones, with around 67% found just once. Material: PBMCs. The receptors stem from a man younger than 35 in good health and CMV-seropositive.

About this clone itself: Sequence at one end of the junction differs from germline and may be a read error. Other DNA sequences within the sample encode an identical CDR3. J is TRBJ1-1 and V is TRBV13, with D uncertain. The CDR3 is 12 residues long. The V gene's germline CDR1 is PRHDT and CDR2 FYEKMQ (reference sequence). For the CDR3, the DNA is TGTGCCAGCAGCTCGACATCCCCTGAAGCCTTCTTT. Translated: CASSSTSPEAFF.

The V and J genes are TRBV30 and TRBJ2-2; 15 positions agree with TRBD2. CDR3 size: 17 residues. CDR1 is GTSNPN and CDR2 is SVGIG in the germline V gene (reference sequence). With 7 bases clipped from V and 2 bases from J, the junction kept 8 bases outside the gene matches. The CDR3 here is CALPGLAGGPNTGELFF. CDR3 sequence (DNA): TGTGCCTTACCGGGACTAGCGGGAGGACCAAACACCGGGGAGCTGTTTTTT.

The chain joins TRBV27 to TRBJ1-1; 8 bases fit TRBD1. V was pared by 3 bases and J by 8 bases, with 8 bases of the junction left unmatched. The germline CDR1 and CDR2 sequences are MNHEY and SMNVEV (reference sequence). This CDR3 is 14 amino acids long. The CDR3, as DNA: TGTGCCAGCAGTTTGTCAGGGGGCGCTGGAGAAGCTTTCTTT. Translation gives CASSLSGGAGEAFF.

J is TRBJ1-2 and V is TRBV10-1; 12 nucleotides match TRBD1. Germline V gene data show CDR1 as WNHNN and CDR2 as SYGVQD (reference sequence). CDR3 length: 15 residues. With 6 bases clipped from V and 11 bases from J, the junction kept 13 bases outside the gene matches. CDR3 loop: CASSGGTGGRLSYTF. The DNA for the CDR3 is TGCGCCAGCAGCGGCGGGACAGGGGGCCGGCTGAGTTACACCTTC.

Comment on this clone: Different DNA sequences within this sample yield the same CDR3. V and J are TRBV19 and TRBJ2-2; D perhaps matches TRBD1 (6 bases). Germline CDR1 reads LNHDA; CDR2 reads SQIVND (reference sequence). V lost 2 bases and J 5 bases, leaving 6 bases between the germline ends. This CDR3 is 13 amino acids long. CDR3 region: CASSIQGTGELFF. As DNA, the CDR3 is TGTGCCAGTAGTATACAGGGGACCGGGGAGCTGTTTTTT.

CDR3 sequence reads: CASSYSPENEKLFF. CDR3 nucleotides: TGTGCCAGCAGTTACTCCCCAGAAAATGAAAAACTGTTTTTT. The rearrangement joins TRBV6-5 to TRBJ1-4; D unresolved. The germline V gene encodes CDR1 MNHEY and CDR2 SVGAGI. With 0 bases removed from V and 5 bases from J, the gap between germline ends came to 7 bases. CDR3 length: 14 amino acids.

V and J are TRBV30 and TRBJ2-3; D may be TRBD2 (6 bases). CDR1 and CDR2 (germline): GTSNPN, SVGIG (reference sequence). The V end was cut by 4 bases, the J end by 4 bases, with 12 bases between. The CDR3 extends over 13 amino acids. The DNA of the CDR3 is TGTGCCTGGAACTCGGGGGAGTCAGATACGCAGTATTTT. It is translated as CAWNSGESDTQYF.

This chain connects TRBV6-4 to TRBJ1-6; a possible D gene is TRBD1 (6 bases). CDR1 MRHNA and CDR2 SNTAGT come from the germline V gene. This CDR3 is 14 amino acids long. V dropped 7 bases and J dropped 8 bases, with 15 bases sitting between them. Here the CDR3 DNA reads TGTGCCAGCACTATCCGGGACACCTATTCACCCCTCCACTTT. As protein: CASTIRDTYSPLHF.

The V gene is TRBV14, the J gene TRBJ2-1; D gene uncertain. V was clipped by 2 bases and J by 12 bases, with 17 bases between them. The CDR3 spans 14 residues. Germline-derived CDR1 and CDR2 are SGHDN and FVKESK. CDR3 amino acids: CASSQSLPAQRQFF. DNA for the CDR3: TGTGCCAGCAGCCAATCCCTACCGGCCCAGCGGCAGTTCTTC.

This chain links TRBV5-1 with TRBJ1-6; the D gene is possibly TRBD1 (6 bases). CDR1 and CDR2 (germline): SGHRS, YFSETQ. This CDR3 spans 13 amino acids. V lost 0 bases and J lost 8, with 6 bases in between. The chain's CDR3 is CASSLGQDSPLHF. Written as DNA, the CDR3 is TGCGCCAGCAGCTTGGGACAGGATTCACCCCTCCACTTT.

This clone was seen a few times. The chain combines TRBV28 with TRBJ1-3; D is possibly TRBD1 (5 bases). Germline V gene data show CDR1 as MDHEN and CDR2 as SYDVKM. This CDR3 spans 14 amino acids. V was pared by 7 bases and J by 4 bases, with 14 bases between. The CDR3 region is CASKGEARGNTIYF. The DNA of the CDR3 is TGTGCCAGCAAAGGGGAGGCTCGAGGAAACACCATATATTTT.

The chain joins TRBV5-5 to TRBJ2-7; D unresolved. This CDR3 comprises 15 residues. With 0 bases removed from V and 0 bases from J, the gap between germline ends came to 10 bases. Germline lookup yields CDR1 SGHKS and CDR2 YYEKEE (reference sequence). The CDR3 DNA follows: TGTGCCAGCAGCTTGGATCCAGGTAGCTCCTACGAGCAGTACTTC. This gives the protein CASSLDPGSSYEQYF.

The table lists this clone with a few counts. The chain couples TRBV7-2 to TRBJ1-1, with D possibly being TRBD1 (6 bases). The germline V gene encodes CDR1 SGHTA and CDR2 FQGNSA. The CDR3 runs to 15 residues. V lost 4 bases and J lost 3, with 15 bases in between. For the CDR3, the DNA is TGTGCCAGCAGCTCCTTCAGGGGCTACGACACTGAAGCTTTCTTT. This sequence encodes CASSSFRGYDTEAFF.

This clone was recorded a few times. The genes are TRBV18 and TRBJ1-1; tentative D call: TRBD1 (6 bases). V lost 5 bases and J 1 base, leaving 14 bases between the germline ends. The germline V gene encodes CDR1 KGHSH and CDR2 LQKENI. The length of the CDR3 is 15 residues. This CDR3 reads CASSISGQPNTEAFF. The CDR3 DNA is TGTGCCAGCTCAATATCCGGACAGCCGAACACTGAAGCTTTCTTT. Full variable domain (outside the CDR3, taken from reference TRBV18 and TRBJ1-1): NAGVMQNPRHLVRRRGQEARLRCSPMKGHSHVYWYRQLPEEGLKFMVYLQKENIIDESGMPKERFSAEFPKEGPSILRIQQVVRGDSAAYFCASSISGQPNTEAFFGQGTRLTVV.

The chain carries TRBV7-9 and TRBJ1-2; 8 bases are shared with TRBD1. The CDR3 has 14 residues. The ends lost 4 bases at V and 8 bases at J; junction bases unmatched: 9. Germline loops: CDR1 SEHNR, CDR2 FQNEAQ (reference sequence). CDR3 residues: CASSSRTGGYGYTF. CDR3 nucleotides: TGTGCCAGCAGCTCACGCACAGGGGGATACGGCTACACCTTC.

As to this clone: The conserved final phenylalanine or tryptophan is absent from the CDR3, which likely points to a read error. J is TRBJ1-1 and V is TRBV19; a possible D gene is TRBD1 (6 bases). Looked up from germline, CDR1 is LNHDA and CDR2 is SQIVND (reference sequence). The germline V and J ends were trimmed by 6 bases and 8 bases, with 13 bases remaining between them. CDR3 size: 12 residues. CDR3 residues: CASRKTGQEAFL. The CDR3 DNA is TGTGCCAGTAGAAAGACCGGACAGGAAGCTTTCCTT.

CDR3 sequence reads: CASSYWGQGATGELFF. The CDR3 DNA reads as TGTGCCAGCAGTTACTGGGGACAGGGAGCCACCGGGGAGCTGTTTTTT. The V gene is TRBV6-5, the J gene TRBJ2-2, with 9 positions matching TRBD1. The CDR3 spans 16 residues. The ends lost 1 base at V and 4 bases at J; junction bases unmatched: 4. The germline V gene has CDR1 MNHEY and CDR2 SVGAGI.

The chain employs TRBV30 and TRBJ1-5; a weak D match, TRBD1 (5 bases). The V and J ends lost 4 bases and 2 bases respectively, with 15 bases between them. From germline, CDR1 is GTSNPN and CDR2 SVGIG (reference sequence). The CDR3 covers 15 residues. The chain's CDR3 is CAWNTGTIGNQPQHF. CDR3 bases: TGTGCCTGGAACACAGGAACCATTGGCAATCAGCCCCAGCATTTT. The full variable domain, completed using reference TRBV30 and TRBJ1-5, is SQTIHQWPATLVQPVGSPLSLECTVEGTSNPNLYWYRQAAGRGLQLLFYSVGIGQISSEVPQNLSASRPQDRQFILSSKKLLLSDSGFYLCAWNTGTIGNQPQHFGDGTRLSIL.

The chain combines TRBV28 with TRBJ1-3, with D possibly TRBD1 on 5 matching bases. Germline V gene data show CDR1 as MDHEN and CDR2 as SYDVKM. Trimming shortened V by 3 bases and J by 3 bases, and 15 bases separated the two germline ends. This CDR3 contains 16 residues. The CDR3 is CASSFRPGPGGNTIYF. CDR3 nucleotide sequence: TGTGCCAGCAGTTTTCGCCCAGGGCCCGGTGGAAACACCATATATTTT.

The rearrangement joins TRBV6-6 to TRBJ2-7; TRBD2 agrees at 8 bases. Germline-derived CDR1 and CDR2 are MNHNY and SVGAGI (reference sequence). V lost 5 bases to trimming and J lost 3 bases; unmatched junction nucleotides: 6. The CDR3 is made up of 14 amino acids. The CDR3 DNA reads TGTGCCAGCAGTCGCACTAGCGGCCTCTACGAGCAGTACTTC. This codes for CASSRTSGLYEQYF.

The chain uses TRBV28 and TRBJ1-4, with D uncertain. With 6 bases removed from V and 4 bases from J, the gap between germline ends came to 3 bases. The CDR3 spans 11 residues. Per germline, CDR1 MDHEN and CDR2 SYDVKM. The chain's CDR3 is CASSFNEKLFF. The CDR3 nucleotides read TGTGCCAGCAGCTTTAATGAAAAACTGTTTTTT.

The CDR3 here is CASSGTLNTEAFF. The DNA for the CDR3 is TGTGCCAGCAGCGGGACACTGAACACTGAAGCTTTCTTT. The chain employs TRBV6-1 and TRBJ1-1, with D perhaps TRBD1 (6 bases). The CDR3 is 13 residues long. V was shortened by 6 bases and J by 0 bases, with 8 bases between the two germline ends. CDR1 and CDR2 from the germline V gene are MNHNS and SASEGT.

This clone was recorded only once. The chain employs TRBV28 and TRBJ1-2, with 9 bases identical to TRBD1. The CDR3 extends over 12 amino acids. V was pared by 6 bases and J by 4 bases, with 0 bases of the junction left unmatched. CDR1 and CDR2 (germline): MDHEN, SYDVKM. The CDR3 DNA reads TGTGCCAGCAGGGGACAGGGCTATGGCTACACCTTC. The encoded protein is CASRGQGYGYTF.

The chain uses TRBV27 and TRBJ1-2; possibly TRBD1 for D (5 bases). V was cut by 4 bases and J by 6 bases, with 12 bases left in between. The germline V gene encodes CDR1 MNHEY and CDR2 SMNVEV (reference sequence). CDR3 length: 13 amino acids. CDR3 sequence (DNA): TGTGCCAGCAGTTCAGGAACAGGTGATGGCTACACCTTC. Translation gives CASSSGTGDGYTF.

This chain uses TRBV28 with TRBJ1-2; D unclear. The CDR3 loop spans 10 amino acids. The germline V and J ends were trimmed by 6 bases and 14 bases, with 13 bases remaining between them. The germline V gene encodes CDR1 MDHEN and CDR2 SYDVKM. CDR3 residues: CASSGGQKTF. In DNA form, the CDR3 reads TGTGCCAGCAGCGGAGGGCAGAAGACCTTC.

This sequence joins TRBV11-2 and TRBJ1-2; possible D gene TRBD1, 5 bases. Per germline, CDR1 SGHAT and CDR2 FQNNGV. The CDR3 consists of 12 residues. Deletions cut 7 bases from V and 8 bases from J, with 14 bases between. The CDR3 region has the DNA TGTGCCAGCACGGCAGGGATGGGCGGCTACACCTTC. The encoded protein is CASTAGMGGYTF.